The source of this TCR beta chain is a study of CD8+CD57+ T cells in acquired aplastic anemia. Genomic DNA, the template, was used for profiling of the TCR beta VDJ and CDR3. TCRdb itself ran the reads through MiXCR, one entry per CDR3 protein. The sample has roughly 180,000 distinct CDR3 sequences, over 60% seen once. The CDR3 loop spans 14 amino acids. Trimming removed 6 bases at V and 3 bases at J, with 14 bases between. CDR1 SNHLY and CDR2 FYNNEI come from the germline V gene. The table lists this clonotype with many counts. The chain is built from TRBV2 and TRBJ2-5; D not resolved. The sample was sorted CD4+, CD8+, or CD8+CD57+ T cells (not recorded which) from PBMCs. The receptor was isolated from a human donor with severe aplastic anemia or a healthy control (not recorded which). DNA for the CDR3: TGTGCCAGCAGAGCTCCGTGGGAAAAAGAGACCCAGTACTTC. Protein sequence: CASRAPWEKETQYF. The full variable domain, rest sourced from reference TRBV2 and TRBJ2-5, is EPEVTQTPSHQVTQMGQEVILRCVPISNHLYFYWYRQILGQKVEFLVSFYNNEISEKSEIFDDQFSVERPDGSNFTLKIRSTKLEDSAMYFCASRAPWEKETQYFGPGTRLLVL.